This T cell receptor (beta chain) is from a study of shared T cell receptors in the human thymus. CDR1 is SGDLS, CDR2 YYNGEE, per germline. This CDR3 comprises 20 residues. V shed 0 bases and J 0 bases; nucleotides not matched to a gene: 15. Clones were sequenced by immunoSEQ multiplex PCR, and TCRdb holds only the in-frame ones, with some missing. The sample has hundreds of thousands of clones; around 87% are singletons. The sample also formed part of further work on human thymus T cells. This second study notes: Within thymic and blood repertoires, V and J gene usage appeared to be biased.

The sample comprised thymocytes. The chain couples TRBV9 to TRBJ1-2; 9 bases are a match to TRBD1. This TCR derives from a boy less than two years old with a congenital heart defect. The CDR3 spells CASSVEGIGTGHLANYGYTF. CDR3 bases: TGTGCCAGCAGCGTAGAAGGTATAGGGACAGGGCATTTAGCTAACTATGGCTACACCTTC.